This T cell receptor beta chain derives from a study of blood T cell repertoires in COVID-19. Across the whole study: In each case, the material was cDNA or gDNA derived from T cells, B-cell-depleted T cells, or PBMCs.

In the original workflow: From reference gene primer amplification, estimates of nucleated cell counts were derived. The method was immunoSEQ multiplex PCR; TCRdb's version includes in-frame clones alone and lacks a portion of them. The V and J calls and clone size come from that table; D and trimming were worked out from the DNA. The table lists some 6,700 clones, nearly 90% of them singletons. Sequencing was done on a sample of peripheral blood. This clonotype originated in a human donor in a cohort sampled during active COVID-19.

The CDR3 bases are TGTGCCGGTGGTCCGAGCGGAGACTACAATGAGCAGTTCTTC. Its protein product is CAGGPSGDYNEQFF. The chain recombines TRBV19 with TRBJ2-1; a weak D match, TRBD2 (5 bases). The germline V gene encodes CDR1 LNHDA and CDR2 SQIVND (reference sequence). The CDR3 extends over 14 amino acids. Trimming removed 11 bases from V and 3 bases from J, with 17 bases in between.